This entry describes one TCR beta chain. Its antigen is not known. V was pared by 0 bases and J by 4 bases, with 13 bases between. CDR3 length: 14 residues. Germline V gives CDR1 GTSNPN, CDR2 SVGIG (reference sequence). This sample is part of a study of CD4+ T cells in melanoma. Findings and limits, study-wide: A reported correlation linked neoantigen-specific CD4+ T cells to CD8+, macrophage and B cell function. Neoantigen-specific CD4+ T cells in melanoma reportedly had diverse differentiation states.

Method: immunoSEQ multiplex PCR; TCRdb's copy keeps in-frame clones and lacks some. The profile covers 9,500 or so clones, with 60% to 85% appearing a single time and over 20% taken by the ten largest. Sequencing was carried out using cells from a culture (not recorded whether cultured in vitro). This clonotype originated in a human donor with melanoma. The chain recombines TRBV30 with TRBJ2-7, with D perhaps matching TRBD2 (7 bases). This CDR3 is CAWSVPGGEYEQYF. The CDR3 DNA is TGTGCCTGGAGTGTACCGGGGGGCGAGTACGAGCAGTACTTC.